These 30 T cell receptor beta chains share one sample of origin, sequenced in a study of blood T cell repertoires in COVID-19. Generated by immunoSEQ multiplex PCR, the TCRdb table keeps only in-frame clones and is missing some. The sample holds about 200,000 clones; roughly 80% are singletons and the top ten take 6% to 9.5%. Sequencing used peripheral blood. These receptors all stem from a woman of 80 years or more with acute or convalescent COVID-19.

V gene TRBV11-3 combines with J gene TRBJ2-2, with TRBD2 identical over 9 bases. The germline gives CDR1 SGHNT, CDR2 YENEEA. With 4 bases clipped from V and 4 bases from J, the junction kept 7 bases outside the gene matches. This CDR3 spans 16 amino acids. CDR3 coding DNA: TGTGCCAGCAGCTCCAATAGCGGGGGACTCACCGGGGAGCTGTTTTTT. Encoded protein: CASSSNSGGLTGELFF.

The V gene is TRBV25-1, the J gene TRBJ2-3, with D possibly matching TRBD1 (5 bases). CDR3 length: 13 residues. Germline lookup yields CDR1 MGHDK and CDR2 SYGVNS. V lost 4 bases and J 7 bases, leaving 12 bases between the germline ends. CDR3 DNA sequence: TGTGCCAGCAGTGCCCAGGGTTGGAATACGCAGTATTTT. Translated, it gives CASSAQGWNTQYF.

V is TRBV19 and J is TRBJ1-5; TRBD1 might be the D (5 bases). The length of the CDR3 is 14 residues. Germline CDR1 is LNHDA and CDR2 is SQIVND (reference sequence). V was clipped by 7 bases and J by 2 bases, with 12 bases between them. The CDR3 sequence is CASKASGRNQPQHF. The CDR3 nucleotides are TGTGCCAGTAAGGCATCAGGGCGCAATCAGCCCCAGCATTTT.

The rearrangement links TRBV14 to TRBJ1-1, with unresolved D. The CDR3 is 11 residues long. V shed 3 bases and J shed 5 bases, with 4 bases lying between them. Germline CDR1 is SGHDN and CDR2 is FVKESK. CDR3 protein: CASSHPTEAFF. The CDR3 nucleotides read TGTGCCAGCAGCCATCCGACTGAAGCTTTCTTT.

The chain recombines TRBV30 with TRBJ1-1; possible D gene TRBD1, 6 bases. Trimming stripped 7 bases from V and 2 bases from J, with 17 bases between. The length of the CDR3 is 14 residues. The germline V gene has CDR1 GTSNPN and CDR2 SVGIG (reference sequence). CDR3 sequence (DNA): TGTGCCTATTCAGCAGACAGGACCAACACTGAAGCTTTCTTT. Translating it yields CAYSADRTNTEAFF.

This rearrangement joins TRBV7-6 to TRBJ2-7; tentative D call: TRBD1 (8 bases). Germline V gives CDR1 SGHVS, CDR2 FNYEAQ. The CDR3 totals 18 residues. The germline V and J ends were trimmed by 0 bases and 2 bases, with 20 bases remaining between them. CDR3 residues: CASSLAGTGGGRPYEQYF. The CDR3 DNA follows: TGTGCCAGCAGCTTAGCGGGTACAGGGGGGGGACGGCCCTACGAGCAGTACTTC.

About this clone: Likely a read error: the CDR3 ends without its conserved phenylalanine or tryptophan. The DNA is omitted, as the CDR3 cannot be located on it reliably, and the CDR3 follows TCRdb's listing. The chain recombines TRBV11-2 with TRBJ2-7; TRBD2, the table's D call, was not compared with the DNA. The CDR3 contains 15 residues when both ends are counted. Looked up from germline, CDR1 is SGHAT and CDR2 is FQNNGV. This CDR3 is CASSLEVSGRTLKFL.

The chain uses TRBV7-8 and TRBJ1-5; 7 positions agree with TRBD1. This CDR3 is 16 amino acids long. Germline trimming cut 2 bases from V and 7 bases from J; bases unmatched to any gene: 11. Germline CDR1 and CDR2: SGHVS and FQNEAQ. The CDR3 region is CASSLHSTGIGQPQHF. CDR3 in DNA: TGTGCCAGCAGCTTACACTCGACAGGGATCGGACAGCCCCAGCATTTT. The full variable domain, rest sourced from reference TRBV7-8 and TRBJ1-5, is GAGVSQSPRYKVAKRGQDVALRCDPISGHVSLFWYQQALGQGPEFLTYFQNEAQLDKSGLPSDRFFAERPEGSVSTLKIQRTQQEDSAVYLCASSLHSTGIGQPQHFGDGTRLSIL.

The chain has TRBV3-1 (or the pseudogene TRBV3-2) and TRBJ2-2, with 7 positions matching TRBD1. The CDR3 runs 16 residues. V lost 4 bases and J lost 1; bases outside the gene matches: 6. CDR1 LGHDT and CDR2 YNNKEL come from the germline V gene (reference sequence). The CDR3 here is CASSRSGQLNTGELFF. CDR3 bases: TGTGCCAGCAGCCGCTCGGGACAGTTGAACACCGGGGAGCTGTTTTTT.

V is TRBV30 and J is TRBJ1-6; D is uncertain. The CDR3 covers 15 residues. Germline loops: CDR1 GTSNPN, CDR2 SVGIG (reference sequence). Trimming took off 2 bases at V and 8 bases at J, with 16 bases between the two ends. CDR3 in amino acids: CAWSPGLGWDSPLHF. The CDR3 DNA follows: TGTGCCTGGAGTCCGGGTTTGGGTTGGGATTCACCCCTCCACTTT.

The V and J genes are TRBV5-4 and TRBJ2-3; TRBD1 aligns across 7 bases. The V and J ends lost 3 bases and 2 bases, in that order; junction bases with no gene match: 9. The CDR3 has 16 residues. Germline values: CDR1 SGHNT, CDR2 YYREEE (reference sequence). CDR3 loop: CASSWEQGPHTDTQYF. The CDR3 coding sequence is TGTGCCAGCAGCTGGGAACAGGGGCCACACACAGATACGCAGTATTTT.

The rearrangement uses TRBV4-2 and TRBJ1-2, with 9 nucleotides matching TRBD1. CDR1 and CDR2 (germline): LGHNA, YNFKEQ. The CDR3 extends over 15 amino acids. V lost 4 bases, J lost 6 bases, and 9 bases stayed unmatched. The CDR3 here is CASSLTYDRGDGYTF. The DNA of the CDR3 is TGTGCCAGCAGCCTCACCTATGACAGGGGGGATGGCTACACCTTC.

The chain links TRBV2 to TRBJ2-2, with D possibly being TRBD1 (6 bases). The CDR3 consists of 14 residues. Germline assignment: CDR1 SNHLY and CDR2 FYNNEI. V was clipped by 4 bases and J by 4 bases, with 10 bases between them. The CDR3 DNA is TGTGCCAGCAGTGCCAGGGGTGGCACCGGGGAGCTGTTTTTT. Its translation is CASSARGGTGELFF.

About this clone: Other DNA sequences within the sample encode an identical CDR3. The chain carries TRBV4-1 and TRBJ1-5; TRBD1 matches at 8 bases. This CDR3 has 14 residues. Per germline, CDR1 MGHRA and CDR2 YSYEKL. V dropped 3 bases and J dropped 2; count of bases not matched to a gene: 0. CDR3 loop: CASSQDRGNQPQHF. The CDR3 bases are TGCGCCAGCAGCCAGGACAGGGGCAATCAGCCCCAGCATTTT.

The J gene is TRBJ2-7, the V gene TRBV10-3, with 7 bases that match TRBD2. V was pared by 8 bases and J by 4 bases, with 8 bases of the junction left unmatched. The V gene's germline CDR1 is ENHRY and CDR2 SYGVKD. The CDR3 has 13 amino acids. As DNA, the CDR3 is TGTGCCATCCGGGGAGGGGAACTATACGAGCAGTACTTC. Translating gives CAIRGGELYEQYF.

V usage is TRBV19 and J usage is TRBJ2-3, with 13 bases matching TRBD2. The CDR3 contains 15 residues. CDR1 is LNHDA and CDR2 is SQIVND in the germline V gene (reference sequence). After removal of 10 bases from V and 2 bases from J, the junction contained 6 bases not matched to a gene. CDR3 DNA: TGTGCCACCGACGGGACTAGCGGGATCACAGATACGCAGTATTTT. Its translation: CATDGTSGITDTQYF.

The chain uses TRBV5-1 and TRBJ2-6, with D maybe TRBD2 (6 bases). This CDR3 is 15 amino acids long. CDR1 is SGHRS and CDR2 is YFSETQ in the germline V gene. V was trimmed by 7 bases and J by 0 bases, leaving 11 bases between them. DNA for the CDR3: TGCGCCAGCGGGGGGTACAACTCTGGGGCCAACGTCCTGACTTTC. Amino acid sequence: CASGGYNSGANVLTF.

The gene calls are TRBV6-5 and TRBJ1-2, with D perhaps matching TRBD1 (6 bases). Trimming removed 6 bases at V and 4 bases at J, with 15 bases between. This CDR3 has 14 residues. CDR1 is MNHEY, CDR2 SVGAGI, per germline. As DNA, the CDR3 is TGTGCCAGCAGACCTTCGGGACACCGCTATGGCTACACCTTC. Translation gives CASRPSGHRYGYTF.

The V call is TRBV3-1 (or the pseudogene TRBV3-2), the J call TRBJ1-4, with D uncertain. Germline CDR1 reads LGHDT; CDR2 reads YNNKEL (reference sequence). This CDR3 contains 15 residues. The V gene lost 4 bases and the J gene lost 7 bases, with 16 bases spanning the gap. In nucleotides, the CDR3 is TGTGCCAGCAGCCCATCGAGAGGTACGGGTGAAAAACTGTTTTTT. Residues: CASSPSRGTGEKLFF.

The gene calls are TRBV5-6 and TRBJ1-1; TRBD1 matches at 11 bases. Germline V CDR1 and CDR2: SGHDT, YYEEEE. The CDR3 has 17 amino acids. The junction had 11 bases not matched to a gene; V was cut back by 4 bases and J by 3 bases. CDR3 residues: CASSQRPGQGVHTEAFF. CDR3 in DNA: TGTGCCAGCAGCCAGAGACCGGGACAGGGGGTTCACACTGAAGCTTTCTTT.

V usage is TRBV5-4 and J usage is TRBJ2-2; 7 bases match TRBD1. J gave up 5 bases and V 1 base, and 5 bases lay outside the gene matches. CDR3 length equals 15 residues. Per germline, CDR1 SGHNT and CDR2 YYREEE (reference sequence). CDR3 sequence (DNA): TGTGCCAGCAGCTTGCAGGGGGTGGATACCGGGGAGCTGTTTTTT. This codes for CASSLQGVDTGELFF.

This chain uses TRBV5-1 with TRBJ1-1; 10 nucleotides match TRBD1. The CDR3 sequence is 15 residues long. The J segment lost 10 bases and the V segment lost 3 bases, leaving 12 bases of the junction unmatched. Germline CDR1 SGHRS, CDR2 YFSETQ. CDR3 sequence reads: CASSSTGTGDRGAFF. CDR3 in DNA: TGCGCCAGCAGCTCAACCGGGACAGGGGACCGAGGAGCTTTCTTT.

This rearrangement joins TRBV5-5 to TRBJ2-3, with 8 bases matching TRBD2. CDR3 length equals 16 residues. Trimming took 2 bases from V and 6 from J; bases not matched to a gene: 11. Germline assignment: CDR1 SGHKS and CDR2 YYEKEE (reference sequence). The CDR3: CASSFAGGGLGDTQYF. CDR3 bases: TGTGCCAGCAGCTTTGCGGGAGGAGGCTTGGGGGATACGCAGTATTTT. The full variable domain, with the rest looked up from reference TRBV5-5 and TRBJ2-3, is DAGVTQSPTHLIKTRGQQVTLRCSPISGHKSVSWYQQVLGQGPQFIFQYYEKEERGRGNFPDRFSARQFPNYSSELNVNALLLGDSALYLCASSFAGGGLGDTQYFGPGTRLTVL.

The J gene is TRBJ1-4, the V gene TRBV12-3 or TRBV12-4; D is unresolved. The CDR3 contains 12 residues. V lost 4 bases, J lost 5 bases, and 5 bases lay in between. The CDR3 nucleotides read TGTGCCAGCAGTTACTTAAATGAAAAACTGTTTTTT. Translating gives CASSYLNEKLFF.

V and J are TRBV28 and TRBJ2-5; 8 nucleotides align to TRBD2. J was trimmed by 5 bases and V by 10 bases; bases with no gene match: 0. Germline CDR1 MDHEN, CDR2 SYDVKM. This CDR3 comprises 10 residues. CDR3 sequence reads: CATGGETQYF. CDR3 in DNA: TGTGCCACGGGGGGGGAGACCCAGTACTTC.

The V and J genes are TRBV4-1 and TRBJ2-3; the match to TRBD2 covers 11 bases. This CDR3 spans 17 amino acids. Germline CDR1 and CDR2: MGHRA and YSYEKL. J gave up 1 base and V 4 bases, and 7 bases lay outside the gene matches. CDR3 bases: TGCGCCAGCAGCCCGCGGACTAGCGGGCCCCGCACAGATACGCAGTATTTT. It encodes CASSPRTSGPRTDTQYF.

The J gene is TRBJ1-2, the V gene TRBV15; 9 bases match TRBD1. Trimming removed 0 bases from V and 10 bases from J; junction bases left unmatched: 12. The CDR3 spans 16 residues. Germline CDR1 is LNHNV and CDR2 is YYDKDF (reference sequence). As DNA, the CDR3 is TGTGCCACCAGCAGAGACCCTAAGCCGACAGGGGGTCACTACACCTTC. The encoded protein is CATSRDPKPTGGHYTF.

This clone was detected once. This chain joins TRBV3-1 (or the pseudogene TRBV3-2) and TRBJ1-1; no clear D gene. Trimming took 7 bases from V and 7 from J, leaving 10 bases between them. CDR3 length: 11 amino acids. Germline assignment: CDR1 LGHDT and CDR2 YNNKEL (reference sequence). DNA of the CDR3: TGTGCCAGCAAGAAAGGAGGTGAAGCTTTCTTT. Amino acid sequence: CASKKGGEAFF.

This chain uses TRBV6-5 with TRBJ1-2; D is possibly TRBD1 (5 bases). V lost 8 bases, J lost 4 bases, and 14 bases lay in between. Germline V gene sequence: CDR1 MNHEY, CDR2 SVGAGI. CDR3 size: 13 residues. The CDR3 protein is CASQGGTTYGYTF. DNA of the CDR3: TGTGCCAGCCAAGGAGGGACGACCTATGGCTACACCTTC.

The rearrangement uses TRBV7-9 and TRBJ1-2; the match to TRBD1 covers 7 bases. V shed 10 bases, J shed 3 bases, and the junction held 11 bases outside the gene matches. The CDR3 has 14 amino acids. Germline CDR1 and CDR2: SEHNR and FQNEAQ (reference sequence). Here the CDR3 DNA reads TGTGCCAAGAAAACGCCGGGACAGTACTATGGCTACACCTTC. Translating it yields CAKKTPGQYYGYTF.